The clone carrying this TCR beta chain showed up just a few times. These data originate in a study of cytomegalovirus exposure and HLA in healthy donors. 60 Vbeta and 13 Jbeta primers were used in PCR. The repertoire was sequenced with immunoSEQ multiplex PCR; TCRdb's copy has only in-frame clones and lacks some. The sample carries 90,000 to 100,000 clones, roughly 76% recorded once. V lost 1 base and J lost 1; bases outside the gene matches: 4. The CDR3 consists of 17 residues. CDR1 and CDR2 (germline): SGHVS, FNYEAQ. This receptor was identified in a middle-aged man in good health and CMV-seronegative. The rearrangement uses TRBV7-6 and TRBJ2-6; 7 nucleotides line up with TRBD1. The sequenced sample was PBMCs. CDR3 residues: CASSLEGQISGANVLTF. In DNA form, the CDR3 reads TGTGCCAGCAGCTTAGAGGGACAGATTTCTGGGGCCAACGTCCTGACTTTC.